This record concerns one TCR beta chain sequence. This clone was observed a few times. Its antigen remains undetermined. No quality values exist for individual bases; no much larger clone is one base distant. Enrolling through a virtual design, the prospective study's participants ranged in age from roughly 18 to 95 years and lived across roughly 24 United States geographic areas. In the prospective study, cohorts were assigned on the basis of participant-reported clinical history obtained from a screening survey and a study questionnaire. For ImmuneRACE Cohort 3, a participant was defined as recovered based on two consecutive negative NP/OP PCR tests, clearance by a healthcare professional, or resolution of symptoms. In the prospective study, mobile phlebotomists collected whole blood, serum and a nasopharyngeal or oropharyngeal swab from each participant. Over a roughly 2-month period, participants in the prospective study had the option of providing additional blood draws and questionnaires. Prospective study blood samples were shipped either frozen or at room temperature before DNA extraction.

TCRbeta CDR3 regions were amplified from genomic DNA by means of the immunoSEQ Assay, a bias-controlled multiplex PCR. In the source study's methods: Within the assay, amplification of reference gene primers was used to estimate how many nucleated cells each sample contained. To quantify the absolute abundance of each unique TCRbeta CDR3 rearrangement, sequence reads were collapsed and filtered. For each sample, productive Simpson clonality was calculated as the square root of Simpson's diversity index across productive rearrangements. Not all clones reach the TCRdb copy of this immuneACCESS table, which keeps in-frame sequences only. Checked studies attribute under half of the gap to unresolved V genes and leave the rest unexplained. V and J calls and clone size are copied from that table; D and trimming were computed from the DNA. This sample holds 400,000 to 500,000 clones; around nine tenths were observed only once. The ten most abundant clones make up 1.5% to 2% of the sample.

The source of the sample is a study of blood T cell repertoires in COVID-19 (dated by TCRdb to 2018 to 2021). Regarding the research as a whole: Collaborator samples came from the United States, Italy and Spain and covered acute and convalescent phases of COVID-19. Where available, HLA class I and class II types were taken from metadata supplied by the sample provider and were not determined by assay-based typing. Samples came from the ongoing ImmuneRACE study (first 160 participants) plus 1,254 subjects from 6 global collaborators. Sample metadata almost always included a de-identified subject ID, COVID-19 status, age in years and sex. The material from the prospective study consisted of cDNA or gDNA derived from T cells, B-cell-depleted T cells, or PBMCs. Deeply sampled blood TCRbeta repertoires from subjects exposed to, actively infected with, or recovered from COVID-19 were included in the dataset. The repertoires were released in a freely available public database intended as a resource for research on the immune response to SARS-CoV-2. The investigation overall reported the following: The quantity of clinical and demographic metadata differed by source and by participant and was supplied without curation.

Taken from cysteine to phenylalanine, the CDR3 has 15 residues. Here the CDR3 DNA is all that survives: 45 bases in frame from base 1. As encoded in the germline V gene (reference sequence), CDR1 is LNHDA while CDR2 is SQIVND. Unmatched junction bases come to 3, with V trimmed by 3 bases and J by 2 bases. The sample consisted of PBMCs or T cells enriched from blood (not recorded which). Recombination joined TRBV19 with TRBJ1-3; TRBD1 aligns with 8 central bases. This clonotype was obtained from a middle-aged woman who had recovered from COVID-19. The CDR3 protein is CASSIRTGTGNTIYF. The DNA sequence follows: TGTGCCAGTAGTATCCGGACAGGGACTGGAAACACCATATATTTT.